These 21 T cell receptor beta chains originate from one sample sequenced in a study of blood T cell repertoires in COVID-19. The table came from immunoSEQ multiplex PCR; TCRdb's copy has only in-frame clones and leaves some out. This table has around 130,000 clones, about nine tenths appearing once. The sequenced sample was peripheral blood. The receptor source for this set is a woman aged 80 or over with acute or convalescent COVID-19.

The chain links TRBV10-3 to TRBJ1-2; perhaps TRBD1 as D (5 bases). The CDR3 consists of 14 residues. The ends were cut back, 8 bases at V and 2 bases at J, with 15 bases in the middle. Germline V gives CDR1 ENHRY, CDR2 SYGVKD. The DNA of the CDR3 is TGTGCCATCTGGGGGGGACCCTCGAACTATGGCTACACCTTC. It specifies CAIWGGPSNYGYTF.

Only one count was recorded for this clone. The chain uses TRBV7-2 and TRBJ1-1; possibly TRBD1 for D (6 bases). Germline values: CDR1 SGHTA, CDR2 FQGNSA. Trimming took off 4 bases at V and 2 bases at J, with 14 bases between the two ends. The CDR3 length is 15 residues. CDR3 sequence reads: CASSSWGGRNTEAFF. The CDR3 bases are TGTGCCAGCAGCTCCTGGGGGGGGCGAAACACTGAAGCTTTCTTT.

The gene calls are TRBV21-1 and TRBJ1-6. TRBV21-1 is shown as a pseudogene. This CDR3 comprises 19 residues. CDR3 in amino acids: CASIAYYLELSSYNSPLHF. The DNA for the CDR3 is TGTGCCAGCATAGCGTACTACCTTGAACTGAGCTCCTATAATTCACCCCTCCACTTT.

V gene TRBV14 combines with J gene TRBJ1-1, with 8 bases lining up with TRBD1. Germline V gene sequence: CDR1 SGHDN, CDR2 FVKESK. The CDR3 is 14 amino acids. The J segment lost 3 bases and the V segment lost 2 bases, leaving 2 bases of the junction unmatched. For the CDR3, the DNA is TGTGCCAGCAGCCAACAGACAGGGGACACTGAAGCTTTCTTT. Translation gives CASSQQTGDTEAFF.

CDR3 bases: TGTGCCAGCTCCGGGGGGGGCCCAGATACGCAGTATTTT. Translated, it gives CASSGGGPDTQYF. The rearrangement joins TRBV18 to TRBJ2-3; 8 nucleotides align to TRBD2. CDR3 length: 13 residues. Germline lookup yields CDR1 KGHSH and CDR2 LQKENI. J lost 4 bases, V lost 6 bases, and 3 bases had no gene match.

This rearrangement joins TRBV30 to TRBJ1-2; 9 nucleotides line up with TRBD1. This CDR3 is 14 amino acids long. V was clipped by 3 bases and J by 5 bases; unmatched bases: 7. Germline-derived CDR1 and CDR2 are GTSNPN and SVGIG (reference sequence). CDR3 sequence: CAWRTTGGGYGYTF. The CDR3 region has the DNA TGTGCCTGGAGAACGACAGGGGGAGGTTATGGCTACACCTTC.

This clone was picked up a small number of times. V gene TRBV30 combines with J gene TRBJ1-6; TRBD1 might be the D (6 bases). The V and J ends lost 0 bases and 7 bases respectively, with 10 bases between them. Germline loops: CDR1 GTSNPN, CDR2 SVGIG (reference sequence). The CDR3 is 14 residues long. The DNA of the CDR3 is TGTGCCTGGAGTGTACTACAGGGAAATTCACCCCTCCACTTT. It translates to CAWSVLQGNSPLHF.

The rearrangement uses TRBV19 and TRBJ2-4; the match to TRBD1 covers 10 bases. Germline V lookup: CDR1 LNHDA, CDR2 SQIVND (reference sequence). The CDR3 totals 15 residues. V lost 4 bases, J lost 10 bases, and 10 bases stayed unmatched. The CDR3 DNA is TGTGCCAGTAGTACCCAGGACAGGGGGTACGTAATTCAGTACTTC. Protein product: CASSTQDRGYVIQYF.

This clone appeared a single time. The chain combines TRBV5-4 with TRBJ2-2; D uncertain. The CDR3 loop spans 15 amino acids. V gave up 1 base and J gave up 0 bases, with 7 bases separating them. Germline loops: CDR1 SGHNT, CDR2 YYREEE (reference sequence). This CDR3 reads CASSLSTSNTGELFF. CDR3 nucleotide sequence: TGTGCCAGCAGCTTGTCTACCTCGAACACCGGGGAGCTGTTTTTT.

The chain recombines TRBV3-1 (or the pseudogene TRBV3-2) with TRBJ1-4; D possibly corresponds to TRBD1 (6 bases). The ends were cut back, 3 bases at V and 6 bases at J, with 11 bases in the middle. Germline CDR1 and CDR2: LGHDT and YNNKEL (reference sequence). The CDR3 is 14 amino acids. The chain's CDR3 is CASSQQGTDEKLFF. In DNA form, the CDR3 reads TGTGCCAGCAGCCAGCAGGGGACGGATGAAAAACTGTTTTTT.

The chain is built from TRBV3-1 (or the pseudogene TRBV3-2) and TRBJ1-5; TRBD1 matches 12 bases. The V segment lost 3 bases and the J segment 4 bases; nucleotides outside the gene matches: 4. Looked up from germline, CDR1 is LGHDT and CDR2 is YNNKEL (reference sequence). The CDR3 has 16 amino acids. The CDR3: CASSHGDRGRNQPQHF. CDR3 bases: TGTGCCAGCAGCCATGGGGACAGGGGGCGAAATCAGCCCCAGCATTTT.

This chain links TRBV10-3 with TRBJ1-5, with a possible D match to TRBD1 (5 bases). V gave up 6 bases and J gave up 2 bases, with 8 bases separating them. The CDR3 sequence is 13 residues long. CDR1 and CDR2 (germline): ENHRY, SYGVKD. CDR3 loop: CAIRETGNQPQHF. Here the CDR3 DNA reads TGTGCCATCAGGGAGACAGGCAATCAGCCCCAGCATTTT.

As for this clone: A junction end diverges from the germline sequence, so it may reflect a read error. This chain connects TRBV7-3 to TRBJ2-4; maybe TRBD1 (5 bases). The V gene's germline CDR1 is SGHTA and CDR2 FQGTGA. This CDR3 has 12 residues. CDR3 DNA: TGTGCCAGCAGCTTAAGGGTCGGCAGGGAAGTCTTC. This codes for CASSLRVGREVF. The full variable domain, its missing parts supplied by reference TRBV7-3 and TRBJ2-4, is GAGVSQTPSNKVTEKGKYVELRCDPISGHTALYWYRQSLGQGPEFLIYFQGTGAADDSGLPNDRFFAVRPEGSVSTLKIQRTERGDSAVYLCASSLRVGREVFGAGTRLSVL.

CDR3 sequence reads: CASSYPVTEAFF. CDR3 DNA sequence: TGTGCCAGCAGTTACCCCGTCACTGAAGCTTTCTTT. This chain joins TRBV6-2 or TRBV6-3 and TRBJ1-1; D is unclear. The CDR3 runs 12 residues. Per germline, CDR1 MNHEY and CDR2 SVGEGT. The ends were cut back, 2 bases at V and 4 bases at J, with 5 bases in the middle.

In the case of this clone: The same CDR3 also results from other DNA sequences found in this sample. The chain joins TRBV6-5 to TRBJ1-1, with D possibly TRBD1 on 5 matching bases. Per germline, CDR1 MNHEY and CDR2 SVGAGI. The germline V and J ends were trimmed by 0 bases and 1 base, with 6 bases remaining between them. The CDR3 consists of 14 residues. DNA of the CDR3: TGTGCCAGCAGTTACTCGACAGCGAACACTGAAGCTTTCTTT. This gives the protein CASSYSTANTEAFF.

This chain links TRBV6-5 with TRBJ1-5; D gene unclear. The germline V and J ends were trimmed by 6 bases and 6 bases, with 18 bases remaining between them. CDR1 and CDR2 from the germline V gene are MNHEY and SVGAGI. This CDR3 contains 15 residues. CDR3 in DNA: TGTGCCAGCAGGACCGCATCTGGCAGCGGTCAGCCCCAGCATTTT. Translation: CASRTASGSGQPQHF.

This clone has a single count. CDR3 nucleotide sequence: TGCAGTGCCAGTGGTCTAATCTACGAGCAGTACTTC. The encoded protein is CSASGLIYEQYF. The rearrangement joins TRBV20-1 to TRBJ2-7; no reliable D call. Germline-derived CDR1 and CDR2 are DFQATT and SNEGSKA (reference sequence). Trimming removed 6 bases from V and 3 bases from J, with 12 bases in between. The CDR3 length is 12 residues.

This sequence joins TRBV7-2 and TRBJ2-7; TRBD1 aligns across 10 bases. The V gene end was trimmed by 5 bases and the J gene end by 4 bases; junction bases not matched to a gene: 5. Germline-derived CDR1 and CDR2 are SGHTA and FQGNSA. The CDR3 sequence is 14 residues long. The DNA of the CDR3 is TGTGCCAGCAGCGGGACAGGGGTTTCGTACGAGCAGTACTTC. This translates into CASSGTGVSYEQYF.

This chain links TRBV3-1 (or the pseudogene TRBV3-2) with TRBJ1-1, with D unresolved. V dropped 2 bases and J dropped 1 base, with 8 bases sitting between them. Germline V gene lookup returns CDR1 LGHDT and CDR2 YNNKEL (reference sequence). The CDR3 runs to 14 residues. The CDR3 here is CASSQISGNTEAFF. In nucleotides, the CDR3 is TGTGCCAGCAGCCAAATCTCAGGGAACACTGAAGCTTTCTTT.

The genes are TRBV11-2 and TRBJ2-5; 7 positions match TRBD2. In germline, CDR1 is SGHAT, CDR2 FQNNGV. V lost 0 bases and J lost 5; bases outside the gene matches: 9. CDR3 length: 16 residues. CDR3 region: CASSLELAPTRETQYF. The DNA for the CDR3 is TGTGCCAGCAGCTTAGAACTAGCGCCCACCCGGGAGACCCAGTACTTC.

This chain connects TRBV9 to TRBJ1-5; 9 bases map to TRBD1. In germline, CDR1 is SGDLS, CDR2 YYNGEE. The V gene end was trimmed by 3 bases and the J gene end by 3 bases; junction bases not matched to a gene: 7. The CDR3 extends over 16 amino acids. The CDR3 here is CASSEGTGNHNQPQHF. In nucleotides, the CDR3 is TGTGCCAGCAGCGAGGGGACAGGGAACCACAATCAGCCCCAGCATTTT. Based on the CDR3 plus reference TRBV9 and TRBJ1-5, the full variable domain is DSGVTQTPKHLITATGQRVTLRCSPRSGDLSVYWYQQSLDQGLQFLIQYYNGEERAKGNILERFSAQQFPDLHSELNLSSLELGDSALYFCASSEGTGNHNQPQHFGDGTRLSIL.